This TCR beta chain was profiled in a study of T cells after yellow fever vaccination (dated by TCRdb to between 2018 and 2021). With regard to the full study: The SMART-Seq v4 Ultra Low Input RNA kit was used to prepare libraries from fractions with low cell numbers. To follow T-cell clones before and after both primary and booster YFV17D yellow fever vaccination, bulk TCR alpha and beta repertoires underwent longitudinal sequencing. Two healthy male donors made up the cohort, one aged 18 to 29 years and the other aged 30 to 40 years. Bulk PBMC replicates and cell subsets were isolated from blood drawn at multiple timepoints before and after both primary and secondary immunization.

Synthesis of TCR cDNA relied on 5'RACE template switching, a step that introduced a universal primer site along with unique molecular identifiers. Priming for cDNA synthesis came from both the TCR alpha and TCR beta constant segments. Two PCR steps were used to amplify libraries, with sample barcodes and sequencing adapters being added in the second step. Sequencing of the libraries was done on either Illumina HiSeq 2500 (2x100 bp) or NovaSeq (2x150 bp). The published analysis was carried out like this. MIGEC was used to demultiplex reads and collapse the reads into UMI consensus sequences, and MiXCR was used for V(D)J alignment. Vaccine-responding clonotypes were defined with edgeR using replicate PBMC samples, requiring FDR below 0.01 and a log2 fold change above 5 up to day 15. Each bulk clonotype was labeled CD4 or CD8 based on which sequenced repertoire, CD4 or CD8, contained the clonotype at higher abundance. TCRdb reworked the public reads: Q25 trimming with fastp, MiXCR clone assembly, productive beta chains retained. Under each unique CDR3 protein, matching rows form one entry showing the most common genes and DNA. These V and J calls are TCRdb output, not the study's own analysis. The table for this sample lists 230,000 or so distinct CDR3 sequences; around 6.7% of them were counted only once. In total, the top ten clones hold roughly 1% of the sample.

The sample's treatment or condition label, in plain terms: live attenuated yellow fever vaccine strain. PBMCs were isolated from peripheral blood using a standard Ficoll-Paque protocol. Dynabeads CD4 and CD8 positive selection kits were used to isolate the CD4 and CD8 T-cell fractions. TriZol was used to extract RNA from bulk PBMCs, CD4 and CD8 fractions, and dextramer-positive and dextramer-negative fractions. The study at large found these results: Compared with the primary T-cell response, the secondary T-cell response was faster but weaker, reaching its peak on day 5 rather than on day 15. Computational filtering was needed because FACS-sorted repertoires could contain abundant contaminating clonotypes from the bulk population. A small fraction of clonotypes appeared in both the CD4 and CD8 compartments, likely as a result of convergent recombination. Most clones expanded after primary vaccination (96% of CD4 and about 85% of CD8) were re-detected after the booster, suggesting that broad memory maintenance occurred. The study included only a couple of donors, which limits how far the findings can be generalized.

Ten or more counts support this clonotype. Its antigen remains unidentified. Per-base quality was not reported, and no clone a single base away is much larger than it. The clonotype comes from a man aged 25-45 years who received the YFV17D yellow fever vaccine. Sequencing was performed on CD4+ T cells sorted from PBMCs, taken on the day of the yellow fever booster vaccination.

The DNA sequence is TGTGCCAGCAGGCTGATGCACAGGGGGAACACTGAAGCTTTCTTT. Its protein is CASRLMHRGNTEAFF. The chain is assembled from TRBV6-1 and TRBJ1-1; TRBD1 fits 7 bases in the junction. The germline V gene yields MNHNS for CDR1 and SASEGT for CDR2. Trimming accounts for 6 bases at V and 1 base at J, while the number of junction bases matched to no gene is 8. From cysteine to phenylalanine, the CDR3 is 15 amino acids long. Just CDR3 DNA is preserved here, 45 bases in frame from base 1.